These 18 T cell receptor beta chains were sequenced from one sample in a study of Graves' ophthalmopathy and Graves' hyperthyroidism. RNA transcripts provided the template for amplifying TCR beta CDR3 regions. RT-PCR in the first round used HTBI primers; a second-round multiplex PCR followed. TCRdb itself ran the multiplex PCR reads through MiXCR, one entry per CDR3 protein. In the table there are some 750,000 distinct CDR3 sequences, 40% of which are singletons. Sequencing used peripheral blood. The receptor source for this set is an adult man with Graves' ophthalmopathy.

This clonotype appeared many times. V is TRBV10-3 and J is TRBJ1-3; D is uncertain. The CDR3 is made up of 10 amino acids. CDR1 and CDR2 (germline): ENHRY, SYGVKD. Trimming shortened V by 6 bases and J by 8 bases, and 5 bases separated the two germline ends. The CDR3 here is CAIRVDTIYF. CDR3 DNA sequence: TGTGCCATCAGAGTAGACACCATATATTTT.

Details on this clonotype: A much larger clonotype is one base distant, so this may be a read error. J is TRBJ2-5 and V is TRBV9, with D perhaps assigned TRBD1 or TRBD2 (5 bases each). The CDR3 totals 13 residues. Germline lookup yields CDR1 SGDLS and CDR2 YYNGEE. As DNA, the CDR3 is TGTGCCAGCAGCGTAGTTGATCTTGGGACCCCGTACTTC. Its translation is CASSVVDLGTPYF.

CDR3 sequence reads: CASSPGEILNYGYTF. The CDR3 coding sequence is TGTGCCAGCAGCCCCGGTGAGATTCTTAACTATGGCTACACCTTC. The rearrangement joins TRBV3-1 to TRBJ1-2; D is undetermined. CDR3 length: 15 residues. V lost 4 bases and J lost 1, with 13 bases in between. Germline CDR1 reads LGHDT; CDR2 reads YNNKEL (reference sequence).

This clonotype was counted at least ten times. V and J are TRBV7-8 and TRBJ1-4; D ambiguous. The CDR3 has 14 amino acids. In germline, CDR1 is SGHVS, CDR2 FQNEAQ. Between the trimmed V and J ends, which lost 0 bases and 7 bases, there was a span of 9 bases. In DNA form, the CDR3 reads TGTGCCAGCAGCTTAGCGCTCAGGAGTGAAAAACTGTTTTTT. Its translation: CASSLALRSEKLFF.

V usage is TRBV5-6 and J usage is TRBJ2-7; D might be TRBD1 or TRBD2, each matching 6 bases. Trimming left V 4 bases short and J 6 bases short, with 17 bases between. This CDR3 has 14 residues. Germline loops: CDR1 SGHDT, CDR2 YYEEEE. CDR3 in DNA: TGTGCCAGCAGCCCCGGACCCCCGGGGGCCGAGCAGTACTTC. Protein product: CASSPGPPGAEQYF.

The sample holds a few counts of this clonotype. The rearrangement joins TRBV20-1 to TRBJ2-5, with D possibly TRBD2 on 6 matching bases. V was shortened by 2 bases and J by 2 bases, with 18 bases between the two germline ends. This CDR3 region has 16 residues. CDR1 and CDR2 from the germline V gene are DFQATT and SNEGSKA (reference sequence). CDR3 nucleotides: TGCAGTGCTAGAAATGCGCGCTCGGCGGGGCAAGAGACCCAGTACTTC. Translated, it gives CSARNARSAGQETQYF.

This clonotype showed up many times. The chain couples TRBV29-1 to TRBJ1-4, with 10 bases matching TRBD1. CDR3 length equals 14 residues. V lost 6 bases and J lost 6; bases outside the gene matches: 7. CDR1 SQVTM and CDR2 ANQGSEA come from the germline V gene. CDR3: CSVILGTGDEKLFF. The CDR3 region has the DNA TGCAGCGTAATTCTGGGGACAGGGGATGAAAAACTGTTTTTT.

The V and J genes are TRBV19 and TRBJ1-4; maybe TRBD1 (6 bases). Germline CDR1 LNHDA, CDR2 SQIVND (reference sequence). With 4 bases removed from V and 7 bases from J, the gap between germline ends came to 19 bases. CDR3 length equals 16 residues. The CDR3 protein is CASSTTKQGFGEKLFF. The CDR3 bases are TGTGCCAGTAGTACAACCAAACAGGGTTTCGGTGAAAAACTGTTTTTT.

The V gene is TRBV25-1, the J gene TRBJ2-2, with 11 bases aligning to TRBD1. Germline V gene sequence: CDR1 MGHDK, CDR2 SYGVNS. The CDR3 totals 13 residues. Trimming removed 8 bases from V and 6 bases from J; junction bases left unmatched: 2. CDR3 in amino acids: CASGGQGAGELFF. CDR3 in DNA: TGTGCCAGCGGGGGACAGGGGGCCGGGGAGCTGTTTTTT.

Note on this clonotype: Being one base from a much bigger clone, this may be a read error. This rearrangement joins TRBV24-1 to TRBJ1-1; no firm D call. There are 13 residues in the CDR3. Deletions cut 5 bases from V and 4 bases from J, with 10 bases between. Germline CDR1 reads KGHDR; CDR2 reads SFDVKD. In DNA, the CDR3 is TGTGCCACCAGTGCCGGGCCTTGCACTGAAGCTTTCTTT. Protein product: CATSAGPCTEAFF.

This clonotype showed up just a few times. V gene TRBV20-1 combines with J gene TRBJ1-5, with 7 bases identical to TRBD1. Germline CDR1 reads DFQATT; CDR2 reads SNEGSKA (reference sequence). This CDR3 region has 15 residues. J gave up 0 bases and V 6 bases, and 8 bases lay outside the gene matches. CDR3 amino acids: CSAQPGTASNQPQHF. The CDR3, as DNA: TGCAGTGCACAACCCGGGACAGCTAGCAATCAGCCCCAGCATTTT.

This clonotype occurred many times. The V call is TRBV2, the J call TRBJ1-5; D is possibly TRBD1 (6 bases). The germline V and J ends were trimmed by 2 bases and 3 bases, with 8 bases remaining between them. Germline V gene sequence: CDR1 SNHLY, CDR2 FYNNEI. The CDR3 runs 14 residues. The CDR3 sequence is CASSEQGINQPQHF. The CDR3 DNA sequence: TGTGCCAGCAGTGAACAGGGGATCAATCAGCCCCAGCATTTT.

The V and J genes are TRBV30 and TRBJ1-1, with 7 bases lining up with TRBD1. The CDR3 sequence is 13 residues long. Germline V CDR1 and CDR2: GTSNPN, SVGIG (reference sequence). V was pared by 4 bases and J by 4 bases, with 6 bases of the junction left unmatched. The CDR3 coding sequence is TGTGCCTGGAAAGGGGGCGGGTTCACTGAAGCTTTCTTT. Its protein is CAWKGGGFTEAFF. The variable domain in full, completed from reference TRBV30 and TRBJ1-1, reads SQTIHQWPATLVQPVGSPLSLECTVEGTSNPNLYWYRQAAGRGLQLLFYSVGIGQISSEVPQNLSASRPQDRQFILSSKKLLLSDSGFYLCAWKGGGFTEAFFGQGTRLTVV.

The J gene is TRBJ1-2, the V gene TRBV11-1; TRBD1 might be the D (6 bases). The CDR3 has 14 residues. V dropped 3 bases and J dropped 6 bases, with 14 bases sitting between them. CDR1 and CDR2 (germline): SGHAT, FQDESV (reference sequence). CDR3 nucleotides: TGTGCCAGCAGCTTTCTACAGGGTTTGAATGGCTACACCTTC. Protein sequence: CASSFLQGLNGYTF.

The chain combines TRBV20-1 with TRBJ1-1; D remains ambiguous. Germline V gene sequence: CDR1 DFQATT, CDR2 SNEGSKA (reference sequence). The CDR3 sequence is 14 residues long. The V and J ends lost 0 bases and 0 bases respectively, with 8 bases between them. The CDR3 nucleotides read TGCAGTGCTAGAGAAAAGAGATTGAACACTGAAGCTTTCTTT. Amino acid sequence: CSAREKRLNTEAFF.

This clonotype was found many times. This chain joins TRBV7-9 and TRBJ2-7, with D hard to call. V lost 3 bases and J 6 bases, leaving 12 bases between the germline ends. Germline CDR1 SEHNR, CDR2 FQNEAQ (reference sequence). There are 13 residues in the CDR3. Written as DNA, the CDR3 is TGTGCCAGCAGCTTGCGCTCTGGAAGCGAGCAGTACTTC. Protein product: CASSLRSGSEQYF.

V usage is TRBV14 and J usage is TRBJ2-2, with D perhaps TRBD2 (6 bases). This CDR3 has 15 amino acids. V dropped 4 bases and J dropped 5 bases, with 14 bases sitting between them. CDR1 SGHDN and CDR2 FVKESK come from the germline V gene. This CDR3 reads CASSRAGLGTGELFF. The DNA of the CDR3 is TGTGCCAGCAGCCGCGCGGGACTCGGGACCGGGGAGCTGTTTTTT.

In regard to this clonotype: A much larger clone differs from this one at a single base, so this may be a read error. The final CDR3 position lacks the conserved phenylalanine or tryptophan, pointing to a likely read error. The DNA is omitted, as the CDR3 cannot be located on it reliably, and the CDR3 follows TCRdb's listing. V gene TRBV9 combines with J gene TRBJ1-1; the D call in the table, TRBD1, was not verified against the DNA. The CDR3 sequence runs 12 residues, both termini included. Germline V CDR1 and CDR2: SGDLS, YYNGEE. CDR3 amino acids: CASSDPRVGPFL.